The 20 T cell receptor beta chains given below trace back to one sample, sequenced in a study of cytomegalovirus exposure and HLA in healthy donors. Vbeta (60) and Jbeta (13) primers were used in the PCR. Method: immunoSEQ multiplex PCR; TCRdb's copy keeps in-frame clones and lacks some. The table lists around 170,000 clones, 76% of them singletons. Sequencing was performed on PBMCs. The receptors were sampled from a woman aged 30 to 39 in good health and CMV-seropositive.

The chain couples TRBV28 to TRBJ1-5, with D unclear. The V gene lost 7 bases and the J gene lost 5 bases, with 9 bases spanning the gap. CDR1 and CDR2 (germline): MDHEN, SYDVKM. The CDR3 loop spans 12 amino acids. The CDR3 here is CASNSGDQPQHF. DNA for the CDR3: TGTGCCAGCAACTCAGGTGATCAGCCCCAGCATTTT.

The rearrangement uses TRBV2 and TRBJ2-1, with 8 bases aligning to TRBD1. CDR1 and CDR2 (germline): SNHLY, FYNNEI. The V segment lost 6 bases and the J segment 4 bases; nucleotides outside the gene matches: 2. CDR3 length: 13 residues. The CDR3: CASRGQGYNEQFF. The CDR3 DNA sequence: TGTGCCAGCAGAGGACAGGGATACAATGAGCAGTTCTTC.

The V and J genes are TRBV7-6 and TRBJ2-5; D might be TRBD2 (5 bases). V gave up 3 bases and J gave up 1 base, with 18 bases separating them. This CDR3 comprises 17 residues. Germline-derived CDR1 and CDR2 are SGHVS and FNYEAQ. CDR3 nucleotides: TGTGCCAGCAGCTTTCGGGCCCGGGAAGCATCCCAAGAGACCCAGTACTTC. Translated: CASSFRAREASQETQYF.

V gene TRBV5-4 combines with J gene TRBJ2-7; 9 nucleotides agree with TRBD2. The CDR3 consists of 15 residues. J gave up 1 base and V 0 bases, and 2 bases lay outside the gene matches. Germline values: CDR1 SGHNT, CDR2 YYREEE (reference sequence). CDR3: CASSLELAGSYEQYF. DNA for the CDR3: TGTGCCAGCAGCTTGGAACTAGCGGGTTCCTACGAGCAGTACTTC.

The sample holds a few counts of this clone. The chain joins TRBV9 to TRBJ1-2; 7 bases line up with TRBD1. Germline CDR1 is SGDLS and CDR2 is YYNGEE. The CDR3 totals 13 residues. J lost 3 bases, V lost 3 bases, and 2 bases had no gene match. CDR3 in amino acids: CASSGQGYYGYTF. As DNA, the CDR3 is TGTGCCAGCAGCGGACAGGGTTACTATGGCTACACCTTC.

The V call is TRBV7-2, the J call TRBJ1-5; TRBD1 is a possible D gene (5 bases). The length of the CDR3 is 14 residues. Germline-derived CDR1 and CDR2 are SGHTA and FQGNSA. With 1 base removed from V and 9 bases from J, the gap between germline ends came to 13 bases. This CDR3 reads CASSLDQGRRPQHF. CDR3 in DNA: TGTGCCAGCAGCTTAGACCAGGGCAGGCGGCCCCAGCATTTT.

The CDR3, as DNA: TGTGCCAGCAGCCGAGAGGTCGCGGGGGGGCAAGAGACCCAGTACTTC. This codes for CASSREVAGGQETQYF. The chain uses TRBV4-2 and TRBJ2-5; the match to TRBD2 covers 9 bases. From germline, CDR1 is LGHNA and CDR2 YNFKEQ. The CDR3 consists of 16 residues. With 4 bases clipped from V and 2 bases from J, the junction kept 8 bases outside the gene matches.

J is TRBJ2-7 and V is TRBV7-8; 8 bases line up with TRBD1. The V and J ends lost 4 bases and 4 bases, in that order; junction bases with no gene match: 6. CDR1 is SGHVS, CDR2 FQNEAQ, per germline. The CDR3 runs to 14 residues. As DNA, the CDR3 is TGTGCCAGCAGCTCTTGGACAGGGAGGTACGAGCAGTACTTC. As protein: CASSSWTGRYEQYF.

In regard to this clone: Other DNA variants within this sample encode the same CDR3. The CDR3 loop is CASSTQGTGNTIYF. The CDR3 DNA reads TGTGCCAGTAGTACACAGGGTACTGGAAACACCATATATTTT. This sequence joins TRBV19 and TRBJ1-3, with D tentatively TRBD1 (6 bases). In germline, CDR1 is LNHDA, CDR2 SQIVND (reference sequence). CDR3 length equals 14 residues. V was cut by 4 bases and J by 2 bases, with 9 bases left in between.

This chain connects TRBV4-3 to TRBJ2-2; 7 bases line up with TRBD2. The V gene's germline CDR1 is LGHNA and CDR2 YSLEER. J was trimmed by 2 bases and V by 4 bases; bases with no gene match: 10. This CDR3 has 17 residues. The CDR3 bases are TGCGCCAGCAGCCCGGGGGTGCAGCGGGGAAACACCGGGGAGCTGTTTTTT. Protein sequence: CASSPGVQRGNTGELFF.

This clone has a handful of counts. The rearrangement joins TRBV2 to TRBJ1-3; D remains ambiguous. The germline V gene has CDR1 SNHLY and CDR2 FYNNEI. This CDR3 has 12 residues. V was trimmed by 4 bases and J by 4 bases, leaving 5 bases between them. CDR3 sequence: CASSGLGNTIYF. The DNA of the CDR3 is TGTGCCAGCAGTGGACTCGGAAACACCATATATTTT.

The DNA of the CDR3 is TGTGCCAGCACGGCATCCGGGACTCTGAGCTCCTACAATGAGCAGTTCTTC. As protein: CASTASGTLSSYNEQFF. The chain combines TRBV28 with TRBJ2-1; D perhaps matches TRBD2 (6 bases). This CDR3 spans 17 amino acids. Germline loops: CDR1 MDHEN, CDR2 SYDVKM. Trimming cost V 7 bases and J 0 bases, with 19 bases left between them.

The CDR3 sequence: CASSQTGAMTGELFF. CDR3 bases: TGTGCCAGCAGCCAGACAGGGGCGATGACCGGGGAGCTGTTTTTT. The J gene is TRBJ2-2, the V gene TRBV7-9; TRBD1 agrees at 8 bases. The CDR3 consists of 15 residues. The junction had 7 bases not matched to a gene; V was cut back by 5 bases and J by 5 bases. CDR1 SEHNR and CDR2 FQNEAQ come from the germline V gene (reference sequence).

The chain employs TRBV7-3 and TRBJ2-3; D unresolved. Trimming left V 1 base short and J 2 bases short, with 13 bases between. The CDR3 is 16 amino acids. Per germline, CDR1 SGHTA and CDR2 FQGTGA. In DNA form, the CDR3 reads TGTGCCAGCAGCTTAAGCGGCACATCTTCCACAGATACGCAGTATTTT. Translating it yields CASSLSGTSSTDTQYF. Based on the CDR3 plus reference TRBV7-3 and TRBJ2-3, the full variable domain is GAGVSQTPSNKVTEKGKYVELRCDPISGHTALYWYRQSLGQGPEFLIYFQGTGAADDSGLPNDRFFAVRPEGSVSTLKIQRTERGDSAVYLCASSLSGTSSTDTQYFGPGTRLTVL.

The table lists this clone with a few counts. The V and J genes are TRBV7-9 and TRBJ2-4, with D possibly TRBD2 on 6 matching bases. Trimming shortened V by 11 bases and J by 8 bases, and 25 bases separated the two germline ends. This CDR3 contains 15 residues. The germline gives CDR1 SEHNR, CDR2 FQNEAQ (reference sequence). The CDR3: CAGSPLEAGGDIQYF. CDR3 DNA: TGTGCCGGCTCGCCGTTAGAGGCCGGGGGTGACATTCAGTACTTC.

This rearrangement joins TRBV6-5 to TRBJ2-4; D unclear. Germline CDR1 and CDR2: MNHEY and SVGAGI. This CDR3 contains 11 residues. The V gene lost 6 bases and the J gene lost 8 bases, with 8 bases spanning the gap. The CDR3 reads CASSRQDIQYF. CDR3 coding DNA: TGTGCCAGCAGCCGCCAGGACATTCAGTACTTC.

CDR3 coding DNA: TGTGCCAGCAGCCCAGGGACTAGCGGGGAGACCCAGTACTTC. Its protein is CASSPGTSGETQYF. This chain joins TRBV7-7 and TRBJ2-5, with 12 bases fitting TRBD2. Germline lookup yields CDR1 SSHAT and CDR2 FNYEAQ (reference sequence). V was clipped by 5 bases and J by 5 bases; unmatched bases: 3. There are 14 residues in the CDR3.

J is TRBJ2-7 and V is TRBV10-3, with 8 bases identical to TRBD1. Germline loops: CDR1 ENHRY, CDR2 SYGVKD. The CDR3 consists of 13 residues. V trimming: 11 bases; J trimming: 1 base; junction bases outside the gene matches: 7. The CDR3 spells CASQGAGSYEQYF. The CDR3 nucleotides read TGTGCCTCGCAGGGGGCGGGGTCCTACGAGCAGTACTTC.

In its sample, this clone was seen a few times. This rearrangement joins TRBV5-1 to TRBJ1-1, with D maybe TRBD1 (6 bases). The CDR3 is 16 residues long. The V and J ends lost 0 bases and 0 bases respectively, with 12 bases between them. Germline V gives CDR1 SGHRS, CDR2 YFSETQ. In DNA form, the CDR3 reads TGCGCCAGCAGCTTGGTGTTCGGACAGATGAACACTGAAGCTTTCTTT. Encoded protein: CASSLVFGQMNTEAFF.

V is TRBV18 and J is TRBJ2-5, with 7 bases matching TRBD1. The V gene's germline CDR1 is KGHSH and CDR2 LQKENI. This CDR3 has 15 amino acids. V was pared by 1 base and J by 1 base, with 3 bases of the junction left unmatched. DNA of the CDR3: TGTGCCAGCTCACCACAGGGGGCTGGCCAAGAGACCCAGTACTTC. Amino acids: CASSPQGAGQETQYF. The full variable domain, rest sourced from reference TRBV18 and TRBJ2-5, is NAGVMQNPRHLVRRRGQEARLRCSPMKGHSHVYWYRQLPEEGLKFMVYLQKENIIDESGMPKERFSAEFPKEGPSILRIQQVVRGDSAAYFCASSPQGAGQETQYFGPGTRLLVL.